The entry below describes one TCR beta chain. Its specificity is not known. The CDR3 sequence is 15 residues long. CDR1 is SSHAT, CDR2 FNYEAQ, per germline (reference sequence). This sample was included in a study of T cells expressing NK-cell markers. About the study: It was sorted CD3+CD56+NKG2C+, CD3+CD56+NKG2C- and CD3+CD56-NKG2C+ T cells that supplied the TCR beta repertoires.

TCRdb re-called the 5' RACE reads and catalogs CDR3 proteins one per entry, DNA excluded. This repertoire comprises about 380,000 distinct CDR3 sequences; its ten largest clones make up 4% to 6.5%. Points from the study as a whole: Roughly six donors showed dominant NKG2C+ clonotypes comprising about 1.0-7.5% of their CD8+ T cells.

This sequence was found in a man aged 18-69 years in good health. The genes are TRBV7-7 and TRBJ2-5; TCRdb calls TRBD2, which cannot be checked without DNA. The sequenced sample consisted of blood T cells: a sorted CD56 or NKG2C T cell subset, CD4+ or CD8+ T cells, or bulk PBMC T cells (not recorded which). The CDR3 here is CASSGGTSGGQTQYF.